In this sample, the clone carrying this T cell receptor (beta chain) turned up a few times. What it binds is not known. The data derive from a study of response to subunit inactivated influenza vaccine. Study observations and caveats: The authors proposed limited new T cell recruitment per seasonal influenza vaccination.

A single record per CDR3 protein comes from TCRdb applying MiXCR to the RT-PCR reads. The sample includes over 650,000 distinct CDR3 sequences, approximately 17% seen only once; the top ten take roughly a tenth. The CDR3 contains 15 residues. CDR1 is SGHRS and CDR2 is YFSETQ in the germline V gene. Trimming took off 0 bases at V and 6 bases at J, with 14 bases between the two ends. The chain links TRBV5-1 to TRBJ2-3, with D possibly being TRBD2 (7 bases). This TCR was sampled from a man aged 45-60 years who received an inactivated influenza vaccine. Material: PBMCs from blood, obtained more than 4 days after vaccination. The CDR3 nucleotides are TGCGCCAGCAGCTTGGGTCGGGGGGCGGCGGATACGCAGTATTTT. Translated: CASSLGRGAADTQYF.